This is a list of T cell receptor beta chains from one sample in a study of neurological immune-mediated disorders. One entry per CDR3 protein, called by TCRdb with MiXCR from the 5' RACE reads. In the table there are about 32,000 distinct CDR3 sequences, 3.8% of which are singletons. The specimen was PBMCs. Receptors originate from a man aged 30-40 years with multiple sclerosis. The CDR3 runs from the conserved cysteine through the conserved F or W. D genes are given only for firm matches. Clone size is not always given. Where it is, it says once, few, many or a class for expanded clones.

TRBV20-1	TRBJ2-5	TRBD2	many	TGCAGTGCTAGCGTATCTACTAGCGGGCTTTTGCAAGAGACCCAGTACTTC	CSASVSTSGLLQETQYF
TRBV10-3	TRBJ1-1	-	-	TGTGCCATCAGCACCCCAACTAAGATTCAAGCTTTCTTT	CAISTPTKIQAFF
TRBV3-1	TRBJ1-2	-	few	TGTGCCAGCAGCCAAGATCTGGTTTCTTATGGCTACACCTTC	CASSQDLVSYGYTF
TRBV7-6	TRBJ2-7	-	-	TGTGCCAGCAGCCTCTCCATAACCGATGCGGAGCAGTACTTC	CASSLSITDAEQYF
TRBV29-1	TRBJ2-7	-	many	TGCAGCGTTGAAGGAGGGAAGTCCTACGAGCAGTACTTC	CSVEGGKSYEQYF
TRBV5-1	TRBJ2-7	TRBD1	many	TGCGCCAGCAGCTTGGGGGACAGGGCCAACGAGCAGTACTTC	CASSLGDRANEQYF
TRBV9	TRBJ2-2	TRBD2	many	TGTGCCAGCAGCTTTATAGCGGGGGGGCCTTCTTACACCGGGGAGCTGTTTTTT	CASSFIAGGPSYTGELFF
TRBV7-6	TRBJ2-7	TRBD1	-	TGTGCCAGCACTAACACGCCGGGACAGGCCCACGAGCAGTACTTC	CASTNTPGQAHEQYF
TRBV27	TRBJ2-7	TRBD1	many	TGTGCCAGCAGCGCCGCCGGGACAGGGGTATACGAGCAGTACTTC	CASSAAGTGVYEQYF
TRBV20-1	TRBJ1-5	-	many	TGCAGTGCTAGAGGCGGGGGACCTAGTGTTCCCCAGCATTTT	CSARGGGPSVPQHF
TRBV20-1	TRBJ1-2	TRBD1	many	TGCAGTGCTAGACCTCTCCGGGACAGGGCTGGCTATGGCTACACCTTC	CSARPLRDRAGYGYTF
TRBV7-6	TRBJ2-7	-	-	TGTGCCAGCAGCTTAGAGGGGGGGTACGAGCAGTACTTC	CASSLEGGYEQYF
TRBV15	TRBJ2-4	-	many	TGTGCCACCAGCAGAGACCCTACAGAGAAAAACATTCAGTACTTC	CATSRDPTEKNIQYF
TRBV6-5	TRBJ1-5	TRBD1	many	TGTGCCAGCACCCGCACAGGGGGACAGGGTCTTGATCAGCCCCAGCATTTT	CASTRTGGQGLDQPQHF
TRBV20-1	TRBJ1-4	-	few	TGCAGTGCCCCGCCCGGGACGGTTAATGAAAAACTGTTTTTT	CSAPPGTVNEKLFF
TRBV7-2	TRBJ2-1	-	few	TGTGCCAGCAGCCGGGACTCGAGCTCCTACAATGAGCAGTTCTTC	CASSRDSSSYNEQFF
TRBV5-1	TRBJ2-3	-	many	TGCGCCAGCAGCTTTACAGCTAGCACAGATACGCAGTATTTT	CASSFTASTDTQYF
TRBV20-1	TRBJ2-7	-	many	TGCAGCCCTCAAGGGGGGGCCAACTACGAGCAGTACTTC	CSPQGGANYEQYF
TRBV6-1	TRBJ2-3	-	-	TGTGCCTCGTGGGCGGGATTCACAGATACGCAGTATTTT	CASWAGFTDTQYF
TRBV15	TRBJ1-1	-	many	TGTGCCACCAGCGGCGCCGGGAGAATGGCTTTCTTT	CATSGAGRMAFF
TRBV15	TRBJ2-7	-	many	TGTGCCACCAGCAGAGGGGCCTACGAGCAGTACTTC	CATSRGAYEQYF
TRBV15	TRBJ1-2	-	many	TGTGCCACCAGCAGAGATCTGGTGGGAGACTATGGCTACACCTTC	CATSRDLVGDYGYTF
TRBV24-1	TRBJ2-4	TRBD1	many	TGTGCCACCAGTGACGCTACCGGGACAGGAAACATTCAGTACTTC	CATSDATGTGNIQYF
TRBV20-1	TRBJ2-1	-	many	TGCAGTGCTAGAGATTTAAGTGGCCGGCAGTTCTTC	CSARDLSGRQFF
TRBV27	TRBJ1-3	TRBD1	many	TGTGCCAGCAGTCACTACCACCGGACAGGGAGGGACACCATATATTTT	CASSHYHRTGRDTIYF
TRBV20-1	TRBJ1-6	-	many	TGCAGTGCTAGCGACAACTTGAGCTCCTATAATTCACCCCTCCACTTT	CSASDNLSSYNSPLHF
TRBV5-1	TRBJ2-7	-	many	TGCGCCAGCAGCCTTTTGGGGGGGGCACTCTCCTACGAGCAGTACTTC	CASSLLGGALSYEQYF
TRBV20-1	TRBJ2-7	TRBD2	many	TGCAGTGCTAGAGCAGCACCTAGCGGATCGTACGAGCAGTACTTC	CSARAAPSGSYEQYF
TRBV12-3/TRBV12-4	TRBJ1-3	-	many	TGTGCCAGCAGTTTAAGAGGATTCTCTGGAAACACCATATATTTT	CASSLRGFSGNTIYF
TRBV7-6	TRBJ2-7	-	many	TGTGCCAGCAGCTGGGGGGCGGGCGAGCAGTACTTC	CASSWGAGEQYF
TRBV20-1	TRBJ2-7	TRBD1	many	TGCAGTGCTACCCACCGGGACAGGGGGTCCTACGAGCAGTACTTC	CSATHRDRGSYEQYF
TRBV12-3/TRBV12-4	TRBJ1-1	-	many	TGTGCCAGCAGTTTACAGCAGGGCGAAGCTTTCTTT	CASSLQQGEAFF
TRBV9	TRBJ2-1	-	many	TGTGCCAGCAGCGACGGACTAGGGGGCTCCTACAATGAGCAGTTCTTC	CASSDGLGGSYNEQFF
TRBV20-1	TRBJ1-1	TRBD1	many	TGCAGTGCAGAACAGGGGGGGATGAACACTGAAGCTTTCTTT	CSAEQGGMNTEAFF
TRBV7-9	TRBJ2-5	-	many	TGTGCCAGCAGCTTAGACCTCTCCCTAGAGACCCAGTACTTC	CASSLDLSLETQYF
TRBV20-1	TRBJ1-4	-	-	TGCAGTGCTAGGAGGACGCTTAATAATGAAAAACTGTTTTTT	CSARRTLNNEKLFF
TRBV24-1	TRBJ1-1	-	many	TGTGCCACCAGTGATACTCAACAGGCGGCTTTCTTT	CATSDTQQAAFF
TRBV29-1	TRBJ1-1	-	many	TGCAGCGGCGCCCCGGGTGGGGGAGTCAACACTGAAGCTTTCTTT	CSGAPGGGVNTEAFF
TRBV15	TRBJ2-5	-	many	TGTGCCACCAGCAGAGGGGGGCAAGAGACCCAGTACTTC	CATSRGGQETQYF
TRBV20-1	TRBJ2-1	TRBD2	many	TGCAGTGCCCGACTAGCGGGGGGCTGGAGCTCCTACAATGAGCAGTTCTTC	CSARLAGGWSSYNEQFF
TRBV18	TRBJ2-3	-	many	TGTGCCAGCTCACCATATAAGGCCGCAGATACGCAGTATTTT	CASSPYKAADTQYF
TRBV5-1	TRBJ1-5	-	many	TGCGCCAGCAGCTTGGACGGGTATAGCAATCAGCCCCAGCATTTT	CASSLDGYSNQPQHF
TRBV5-1	TRBJ2-7	TRBD2	few	TGCGCCAGCAGCTTGCGGACTAGCGGGGGCGAGCAGTACTTC	CASSLRTSGGEQYF
TRBV5-5	TRBJ1-1	-	many	TGTGCCAGCAGCTTGTATTTGTCCACTGAAGCTTTCTTT	CASSLYLSTEAFF
TRBV6-6	TRBJ1-2	TRBD1	-	TGTGCCAGCAGACACTGGGGGTCTACAGGGGATGGCTACACCTTC	CASRHWGSTGDGYTF
TRBV6-5	TRBJ1-2	TRBD1	many	TGTGCCAGCAGTCCCGGGACAGCACTAGCTAACTATGGCTACACCTTC	CASSPGTALANYGYTF
TRBV12-3/TRBV12-4	TRBJ1-2	-	many	TGTGCCAGCAGTTTACGACAGCTCTATGGCTACACCTTC	CASSLRQLYGYTF
TRBV20-1	TRBJ1-1	-	many	TGCAGTGCTAGTATGCGGATGACTGAAGCTTTCTTT	CSASMRMTEAFF
TRBV15	TRBJ1-4	-	many	TGTGCCACCAGCCAGGGGCCCGAGAATGAAAAACTGTTTTTT	CATSQGPENEKLFF
TRBV10-3	TRBJ2-5	-	many	TGTGCCATCAGTGAGTTCGACACCGAAGGGACCCAGTACTTC	CAISEFDTEGTQYF
TRBV10-3	TRBJ2-7	TRBD1	many	TGTGCCATCAGTGAGCCGAGGGACAGGACCTCCTACGAGCAGTACTTC	CAISEPRDRTSYEQYF
TRBV12-3/TRBV12-4	TRBJ1-2	-	many	TGTGCCAGCAGCCCCGCGGGAAGGGGGGGCTATGGCTACACCTTC	CASSPAGRGGYGYTF
TRBV5-6	TRBJ2-2	-	few	TGTGCCAGCACGGGGGGCAGGGTCGTTGCCGGGGAGCTGTTTTTT	CASTGGRVVAGELFF
TRBV29-1	TRBJ2-6	-	medium-sized	TGCAGCGTCCTGCGGTCCTCTGGGGCCAACGTCCTGACTTTC	CSVLRSSGANVLTF
TRBV5-1	TRBJ2-5	-	many	TGCGCCAGCAGCTTGGCCAGGACAGCTTACCAAGAGACCCAGTACTTC	CASSLARTAYQETQYF
TRBV5-1	TRBJ2-3	-	-	TGCGCCAGCAGCTTGGGGGGGGCAGATACGCAGTATTTT	CASSLGGADTQYF
TRBV5-1	TRBJ1-6	TRBD1	many	TGCGCCAGCAGCCTTCCGGGACAGTCAACCGATAATTCACCCCTCCACTTT	CASSLPGQSTDNSPLHF